This T cell receptor (beta chain) came from a study of brain T cells in children with intractable seizures. This table comes from immunoSEQ multiplex PCR, and its TCRdb copy is limited to in-frame clones, with some not included. The sample consists of 340,000 or so clones, roughly 93% of them appearing once. As to time point: blood from clinic visit 5 months post-surgery; TSC patient then seizure free. Between the trimmed V and J ends, which lost 0 bases and 8 bases, there was a span of 16 bases. The CDR3 is 16 amino acids. The germline gives CDR1 WSHSY, CDR2 SAAADI. The gene calls are TRBV10-2 and TRBJ1-4; D not certain. The TCR sequence derives from a boy in the first two years of life with tuberous sclerosis and intractable seizures. The sequencing here drew on peripheral blood, taken approximately 5 months after surgery. This chain's CDR3 is CASSESADDGLEKLFF. The CDR3 nucleotides read TGCGCCAGCAGTGAGTCGGCAGACGATGGCTTGGAAAAACTGTTTTTT.